The T cell receptor beta chain described here comes from a study of immune evolution from preneoplasia to lung adenocarcinoma. The CDR3 length is 12 residues. The germline gives CDR1 SGHNT, CDR2 YENEEA. V dropped 5 bases and J dropped 7 bases, with 9 bases sitting between them. TCRdb's copy holds only in-frame clones and misses some; the assay was immunoSEQ multiplex PCR. The sample shows 16,000 or so clones, 70% to 90% of them seen only once. The chain couples TRBV11-3 to TRBJ2-1; no reliable D call. The source is a person aged 70 to 79 with invasive lung adenocarcinoma. Sample: FFPE invasive lung adenocarcinoma tissue. In nucleotides, the CDR3 is TGTGCCAGCAGCCGCAGTAAGAATGAGCAGTTCTTC. Translated, it gives CASSRSKNEQFF.